One T cell receptor beta chain is described in this entry. Profiling relied on immunoSEQ multiplex PCR, and the TCRdb table lists in-frame clones only, not all of them. The sample yields around 250,000 clones, 70% to 90% seen once. Participants' own reports of clinical history determined their cohort assignment. Trimming removed 6 bases from V and 6 bases from J; junction bases left unmatched: 4. The germline gives CDR1 ENHRY, CDR2 SYGVKD. This CDR3 comprises 13 residues. This specimen comes from a study of blood T cell repertoires in COVID-19. Turning to the study itself: COVID-19 samples collected from the United States, Italy and Spain covered acute and convalescent phases. PBMCs, B-cell-depleted T cells, or T cells provided the cDNA or gDNA that made up the material.

This chain joins TRBV10-3 and TRBJ1-5; 8 bases fit TRBD1. The material sequenced was PBMCs or T cells enriched from blood (not recorded which). The source of this sequence is a man in his forties or fifties who had been exposed to COVID-19. In DNA form, the CDR3 reads TGTGCCATCAGAAACGGACAGGGTCAGCCCCAGCATTTT. Amino acids: CAIRNGQGQPQHF.